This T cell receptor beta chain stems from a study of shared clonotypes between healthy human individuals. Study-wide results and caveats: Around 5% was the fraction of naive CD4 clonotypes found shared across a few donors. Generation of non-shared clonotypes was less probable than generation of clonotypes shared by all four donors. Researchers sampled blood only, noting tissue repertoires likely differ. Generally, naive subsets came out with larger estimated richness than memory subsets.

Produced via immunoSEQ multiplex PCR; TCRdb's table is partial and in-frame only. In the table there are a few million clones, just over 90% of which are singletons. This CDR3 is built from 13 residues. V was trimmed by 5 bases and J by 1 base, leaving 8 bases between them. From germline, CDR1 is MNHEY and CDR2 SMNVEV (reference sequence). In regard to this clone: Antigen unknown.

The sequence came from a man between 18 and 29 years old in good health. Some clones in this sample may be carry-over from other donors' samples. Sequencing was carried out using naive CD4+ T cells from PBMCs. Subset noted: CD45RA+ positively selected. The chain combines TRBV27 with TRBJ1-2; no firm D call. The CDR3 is CASSPGINYGYTF. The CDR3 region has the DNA TGTGCCAGCAGTCCAGGAATTAACTATGGCTACACCTTC.